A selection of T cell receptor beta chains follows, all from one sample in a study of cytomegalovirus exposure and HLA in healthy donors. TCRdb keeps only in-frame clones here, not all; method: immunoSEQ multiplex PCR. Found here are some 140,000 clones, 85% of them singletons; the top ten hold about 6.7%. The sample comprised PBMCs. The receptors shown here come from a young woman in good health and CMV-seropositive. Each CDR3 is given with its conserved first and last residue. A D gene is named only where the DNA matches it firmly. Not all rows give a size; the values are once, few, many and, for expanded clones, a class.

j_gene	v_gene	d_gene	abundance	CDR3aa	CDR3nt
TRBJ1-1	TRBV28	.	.	CASNLPGGTEAFF	TGTGCCAGCAACCTCCCGGGAGGAACTGAAGCTTTCTTT
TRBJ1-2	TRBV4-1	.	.	CASNPRGGGGDYGYTF	TGCGCCAGCAACCCCCGCGGGGGGGGCGGGGACTATGGCTACACCTTC
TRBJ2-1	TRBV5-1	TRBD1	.	CASSTLGGDEQFF	TGCGCCAGCAGCACCCTAGGGGGCGATGAGCAGTTCTTC
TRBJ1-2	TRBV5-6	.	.	CASSQGHFLNYGYTF	TGTGCCAGCAGCCAGGGACACTTCCTTAACTATGGCTACACCTTC
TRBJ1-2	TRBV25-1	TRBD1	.	CASRGTGGEANYGYTF	TGTGCCAGCAGAGGGACAGGGGGCGAAGCTAACTATGGCTACACCTTC
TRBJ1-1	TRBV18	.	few	CASSPPMSYTEAFF	TGTGCCAGCTCACCACCGATGAGCTACACTGAAGCTTTCTTT
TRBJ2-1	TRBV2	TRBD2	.	CASSEVGLAGSNEQFF	TGTGCCAGCAGTGAAGTAGGGCTAGCGGGTAGCAATGAGCAGTTCTTC
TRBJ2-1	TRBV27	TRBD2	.	CASSSASGNEQFF	TGTGCCAGCAGTTCGGCTAGCGGGAATGAGCAGTTCTTC
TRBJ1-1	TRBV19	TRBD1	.	CASSTTDRGLMNTEAFF	TGTGCCAGTAGTACGACCGACAGGGGTCTTATGAACACTGAAGCTTTCTTT
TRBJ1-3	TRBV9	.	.	CASSEQGSSGNTIYF	TGTGCCAGCAGCGAACAGGGTTCCTCTGGAAACACCATATATTTT
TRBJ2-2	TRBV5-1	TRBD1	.	CASSRGQGTGELFF	TGCGCCAGCAGCCGGGGACAGGGCACCGGGGAGCTGTTTTTT
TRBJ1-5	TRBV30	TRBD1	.	CAWSTGGRTQPQHF	TGTGCCTGGAGTACAGGGGGCCGAACGCAGCCCCAGCATTTT
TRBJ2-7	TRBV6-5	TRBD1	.	CASSPGQALYEQYF	TGTGCCAGCAGTCCCGGACAGGCCCTCTACGAGCAGTACTTC
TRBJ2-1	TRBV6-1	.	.	CASSVSTTPRGEQFF	TGTGCCAGCAGTGTTTCAACTACCCCCCGGGGTGAGCAGTTCTTC
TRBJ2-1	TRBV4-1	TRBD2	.	CASSHLLADNEQFF	TGCGCCAGCAGCCATTTGCTAGCGGACAATGAGCAGTTCTTC
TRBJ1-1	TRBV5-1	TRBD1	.	CASSLERTGLAEAFF	TGCGCCAGCAGCTTGGAACGGACAGGCTTGGCTGAAGCTTTCTTT
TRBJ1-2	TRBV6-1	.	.	CASRVSTVYGYTF	TGTGCCAGCAGAGTATCTACAGTCTATGGCTACACCTTC
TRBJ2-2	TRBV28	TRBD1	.	CASSSGTVNTGELFF	TGTGCCAGCAGTTCCGGGACAGTCAACACCGGGGAGCTGTTTTTT
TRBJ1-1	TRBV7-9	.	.	CASSTTTKSGTEAFF	TGTGCCAGCAGCACAACCACGAAGTCTGGCACTGAAGCTTTCTTT
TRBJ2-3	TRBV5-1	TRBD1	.	CASSLALQGATDTQYF	TGCGCCAGCAGCTTGGCCTTACAGGGGGCCACAGATACGCAGTATTTT